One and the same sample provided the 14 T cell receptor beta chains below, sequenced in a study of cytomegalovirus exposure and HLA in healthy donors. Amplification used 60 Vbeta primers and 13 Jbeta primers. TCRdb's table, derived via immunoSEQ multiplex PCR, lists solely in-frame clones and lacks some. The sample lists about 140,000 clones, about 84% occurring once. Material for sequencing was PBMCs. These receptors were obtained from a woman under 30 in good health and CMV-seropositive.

The CDR3 DNA reads TGTGCCAGCAGTTACTCGGAGGGTTATCAGCCCCAGCATTTT. Translating gives CASSYSEGYQPQHF. The V and J genes are TRBV6-6 and TRBJ1-5; D unresolved. Trimming took 0 bases from V and 5 from J, leaving 8 bases between them. Looked up from germline, CDR1 is MNHNY and CDR2 is SVGAGI (reference sequence). This CDR3 is 14 amino acids long.

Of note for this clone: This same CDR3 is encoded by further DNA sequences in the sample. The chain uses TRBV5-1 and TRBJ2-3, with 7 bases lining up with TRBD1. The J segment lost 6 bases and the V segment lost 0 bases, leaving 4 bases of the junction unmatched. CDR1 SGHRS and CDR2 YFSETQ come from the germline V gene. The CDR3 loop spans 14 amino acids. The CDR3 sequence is CASSLGQGGDTQYF. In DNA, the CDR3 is TGCGCCAGCAGCTTGGGACAGGGCGGGGATACGCAGTATTTT.

The CDR3 sequence is CASSHGQGNYGYTF. The CDR3 DNA reads as TGTGCCAGCAGTCACGGACAGGGAAACTATGGCTACACCTTC. The rearrangement uses TRBV6-5 and TRBJ1-2, with 8 bases fitting TRBD1. This CDR3 contains 14 residues. V lost 5 bases and J lost 2; bases outside the gene matches: 4. Per germline, CDR1 MNHEY and CDR2 SVGAGI.

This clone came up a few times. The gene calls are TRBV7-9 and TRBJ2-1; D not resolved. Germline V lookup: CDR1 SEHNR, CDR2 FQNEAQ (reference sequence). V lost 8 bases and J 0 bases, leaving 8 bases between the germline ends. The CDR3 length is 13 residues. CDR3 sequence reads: CASPPSSYNEQFF. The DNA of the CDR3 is TGTGCCAGCCCCCCGAGCTCCTACAATGAGCAGTTCTTC.

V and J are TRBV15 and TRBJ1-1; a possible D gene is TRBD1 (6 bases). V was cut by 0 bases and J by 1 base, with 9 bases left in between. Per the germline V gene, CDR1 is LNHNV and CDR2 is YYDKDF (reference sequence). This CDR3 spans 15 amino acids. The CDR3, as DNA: TGTGCCACCAGCAGAGAGGCGGGGGCGAACACTGAAGCTTTCTTT. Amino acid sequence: CATSREAGANTEAFF.

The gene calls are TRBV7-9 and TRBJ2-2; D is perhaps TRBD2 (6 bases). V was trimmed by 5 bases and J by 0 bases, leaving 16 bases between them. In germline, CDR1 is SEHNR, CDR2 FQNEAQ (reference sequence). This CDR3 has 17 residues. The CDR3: CASSRGAGSANTGELFF. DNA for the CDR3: TGTGCCAGCAGCCGCGGGGCGGGGTCAGCGAACACCGGGGAGCTGTTTTTT.

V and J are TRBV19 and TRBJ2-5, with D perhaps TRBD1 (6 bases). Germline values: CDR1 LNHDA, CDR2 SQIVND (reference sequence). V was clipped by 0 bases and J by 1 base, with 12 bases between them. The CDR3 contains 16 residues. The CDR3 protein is CASSIDVGALQETQYF. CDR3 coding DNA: TGTGCCAGTAGTATAGATGTGGGGGCCCTCCAAGAGACCCAGTACTTC.

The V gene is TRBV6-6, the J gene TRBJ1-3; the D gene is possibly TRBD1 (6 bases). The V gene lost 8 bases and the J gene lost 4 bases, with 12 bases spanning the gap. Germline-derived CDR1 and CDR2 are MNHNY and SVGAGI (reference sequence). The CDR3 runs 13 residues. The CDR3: CASRPGTGNTIYF. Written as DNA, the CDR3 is TGTGCCAGCCGTCCGGGGACAGGAAACACCATATATTTT.

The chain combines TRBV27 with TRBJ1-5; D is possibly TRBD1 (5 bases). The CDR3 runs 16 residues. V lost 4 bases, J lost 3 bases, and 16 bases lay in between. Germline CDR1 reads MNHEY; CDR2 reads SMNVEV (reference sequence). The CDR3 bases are TGTGCCAGCAGTTCTCAAGGGACTGTTAACAATCAGCCCCAGCATTTT. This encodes CASSSQGTVNNQPQHF.

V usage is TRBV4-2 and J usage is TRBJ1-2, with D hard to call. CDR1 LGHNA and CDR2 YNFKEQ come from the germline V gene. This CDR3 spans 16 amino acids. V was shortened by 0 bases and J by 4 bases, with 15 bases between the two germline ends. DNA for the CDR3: TGTGCCAGCAGCCAAGATGACTCCGACGGGAGCTATGGCTACACCTTC. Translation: CASSQDDSDGSYGYTF.

CDR3 DNA sequence: TGTGCAAGTCGCTTAGCGCGGGCGGGGGGCTCGGGCGATACGCAGTATTTT. This sequence encodes CASRLARAGGSGDTQYF. The chain links TRBV12-2 to TRBJ2-3; TRBD2, the table's D call, lacks a check against the DNA. TRBV12-2 represents a pseudogene. CDR3 length equals 17 residues.

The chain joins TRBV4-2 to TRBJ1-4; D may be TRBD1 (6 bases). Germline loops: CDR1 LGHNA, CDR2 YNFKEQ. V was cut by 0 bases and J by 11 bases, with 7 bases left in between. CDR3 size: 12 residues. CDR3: CASSQEDRKLFF. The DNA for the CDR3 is TGTGCCAGCAGCCAAGAAGACAGGAAACTGTTTTTT.

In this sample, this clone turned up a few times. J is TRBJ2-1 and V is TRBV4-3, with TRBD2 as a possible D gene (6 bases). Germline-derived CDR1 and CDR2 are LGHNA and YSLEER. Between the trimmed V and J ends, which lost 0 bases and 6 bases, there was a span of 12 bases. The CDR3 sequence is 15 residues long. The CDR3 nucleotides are TGCGCCAGCAGCCAAGATTCCCCCGGGGGCAATGAGCAGTTCTTC. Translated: CASSQDSPGGNEQFF.

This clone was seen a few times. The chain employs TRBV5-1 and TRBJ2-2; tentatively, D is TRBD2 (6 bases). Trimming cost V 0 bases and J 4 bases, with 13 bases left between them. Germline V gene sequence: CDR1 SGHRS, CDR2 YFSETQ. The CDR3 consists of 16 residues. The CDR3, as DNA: TGCGCCAGCAGCTTGGTTCGGGGGATCGGCACCGGGGAGCTGTTTTTT. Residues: CASSLVRGIGTGELFF.